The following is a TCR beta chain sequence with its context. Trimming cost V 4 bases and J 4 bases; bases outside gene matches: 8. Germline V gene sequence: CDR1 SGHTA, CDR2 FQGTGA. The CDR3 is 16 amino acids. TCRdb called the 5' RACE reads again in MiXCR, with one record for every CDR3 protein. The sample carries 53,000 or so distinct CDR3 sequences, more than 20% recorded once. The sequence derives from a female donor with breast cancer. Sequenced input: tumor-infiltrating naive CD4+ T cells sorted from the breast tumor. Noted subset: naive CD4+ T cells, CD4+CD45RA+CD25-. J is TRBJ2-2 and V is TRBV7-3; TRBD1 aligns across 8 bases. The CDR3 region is CASSSGGSSGTGELFF. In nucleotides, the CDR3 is TGTGCCAGCAGCTCAGGGGGCAGTAGTGGCACCGGGGAGCTGTTTTTT.